Listed here are 22 T cell receptor beta chains from one sample, sequenced in a study of cytomegalovirus exposure and HLA in healthy donors. A multiplex PCR was run with 60 Vbeta primers and 13 Jbeta primers. Method: immunoSEQ multiplex PCR; TCRdb's copy keeps in-frame clones and lacks some. The table includes 200,000 to 250,000 clones, 75% to 90% detected once. The specimen sequenced was PBMCs. The receptors shown here come from a woman in her forties in good health and CMV-seronegative.

This clone was detected only once. The rearrangement links TRBV19 to TRBJ1-5; D is perhaps TRBD1 (5 bases). Germline V gene data show CDR1 as LNHDA and CDR2 as SQIVND (reference sequence). V lost 6 bases and J lost 1, with 16 bases in between. This CDR3 has 16 amino acids. CDR3 loop: CASSPGGTVSNQPQHF. As DNA, the CDR3 is TGTGCCAGTAGCCCGGGCGGGACGGTAAGCAATCAGCCCCAGCATTTT.

The CDR3 protein is CASSPGGTGTYEQYF. DNA of the CDR3: TGTGCCAGCAGTCCCGGCGGGACAGGAACCTACGAGCAGTACTTC. This chain connects TRBV28 to TRBJ2-7; TRBD1 agrees at 8 bases. The CDR3 is made up of 15 amino acids. Germline V gene lookup returns CDR1 MDHEN and CDR2 SYDVKM. The J segment lost 2 bases and the V segment lost 5 bases, leaving 8 bases of the junction unmatched.

The chain carries TRBV7-2 and TRBJ1-1, with 10 bases that match TRBD1. V gave up 5 bases and J gave up 5 bases; unmatched junction bases: 11. This CDR3 is built from 16 residues. Germline assignment: CDR1 SGHTA and CDR2 FQGNSA. CDR3: CASSTRPGQGTTEAFF. CDR3 in DNA: TGTGCCAGCAGCACCCGACCGGGACAGGGGACTACTGAAGCTTTCTTT.

This chain links TRBV9 with TRBJ1-5; no definite D call. This CDR3 comprises 13 residues. V dropped 0 bases and J dropped 2 bases, with 3 bases sitting between them. Germline V gene data show CDR1 as SGDLS and CDR2 as YYNGEE. CDR3 amino acids: CASSVAGNQPQHF. The CDR3 DNA reads as TGTGCCAGCAGCGTAGCGGGCAATCAGCCCCAGCATTTT.

With regard to this clone: One end of the junction does not line up with germline, which may come from a read error. This chain links TRBV7-9 with TRBJ2-7; 9 nucleotides line up with TRBD2. The CDR3 consists of 13 residues. CDR1 is SEHNR and CDR2 is FQNEAQ in the germline V gene (reference sequence). The CDR3 loop is CSSSLPSGAKQYF. CDR3 nucleotide sequence: TGTTCCAGCAGCTTACCTAGCGGGGCCAAGCAGTACTTC.

The chain carries TRBV5-1 and TRBJ2-3; TRBD2 aligns across 9 bases. The CDR3 contains 18 residues. Unmatched junction bases numbered 8, after V lost 0 bases and J lost 0 bases. Germline lookup yields CDR1 SGHRS and CDR2 YFSETQ. The CDR3 spells CASSLVQRLAESTDTQYF. The CDR3 region has the DNA TGCGCCAGCAGCTTGGTACAGCGACTAGCGGAGAGCACAGATACGCAGTATTTT.

The CDR3 DNA follows: TGTGCCAGCAGTTTATTAGGTCCAGCGGAGCTCACAGATACGCAGTATTTT. It encodes CASSLLGPAELTDTQYF. The chain employs TRBV27 and TRBJ2-3; a weak D match, TRBD2 (5 bases). The CDR3 consists of 17 residues. With 1 base removed from V and 2 bases from J, the gap between germline ends came to 16 bases. The germline gives CDR1 MNHEY, CDR2 SMNVEV (reference sequence).

This sequence joins TRBV9 and TRBJ2-5; 7 bases agree with TRBD2. The V segment lost 4 bases and the J segment 2 bases; nucleotides outside the gene matches: 14. From germline, CDR1 is SGDLS and CDR2 YYNGEE. CDR3 length equals 17 residues. The CDR3 coding sequence is TGTGCCAGCAGCCCCGGCAGTCTGTCGGGAGGACAAGAGACCCAGTACTTC. It yields the protein CASSPGSLSGGQETQYF.

The chain has TRBV28 and TRBJ1-1; D unclear. Trimming stripped 7 bases from V and 6 bases from J, with 18 bases between. Germline lookup yields CDR1 MDHEN and CDR2 SYDVKM. This CDR3 has 14 amino acids. The CDR3 DNA sequence: TGTGCCAGCATTTACACTCCCGGGCGGGCTGAAGCTTTCTTT. Its translation: CASIYTPGRAEAFF.

This clone appeared once. CDR3: CASSPSGQGLDYTF. CDR3 in DNA: TGTGCCAGCTCACCCTCGGGACAGGGGTTAGACTACACCTTC. V is TRBV18 and J is TRBJ1-2; 10 bases match TRBD1. CDR1 and CDR2 (germline): KGHSH, LQKENI. With 3 bases clipped from V and 10 bases from J, the junction kept 8 bases outside the gene matches. This CDR3 region has 14 residues.

V and J are TRBV29-1 and TRBJ1-1; TRBD1 agrees at 8 bases. This CDR3 spans 13 amino acids. CDR1 and CDR2 from the germline V gene are SQVTM and ANQGSEA. J was trimmed by 7 bases and V by 3 bases; bases with no gene match: 7. DNA of the CDR3: TGCAGCGTTGATCAGACAGGGGCATTTGAAGCTTTCTTT. This gives the protein CSVDQTGAFEAFF. Full variable domain (rest looked up from reference TRBV29-1 and TRBJ1-1): SAVISQKPSRDICQRGTSLTIQCQVDSQVTMMFWYRQQPGQSLTLIATANQGSEATYESGFVIDKFPISRPNLTFSTLTVSNMSPEDSSIYLCSVDQTGAFEAFFGQGTRLTVV.

The V and J genes are TRBV7-9 and TRBJ2-7; 9 bases agree with TRBD2. Trimming removed 4 bases from V and 1 base from J; junction bases left unmatched: 11. Germline V gene data show CDR1 as SEHNR and CDR2 as FQNEAQ (reference sequence). This CDR3 spans 17 amino acids. CDR3 sequence: CASSSSGGGGESYEQYF. CDR3 coding DNA: TGTGCCAGCAGCTCTAGTGGCGGCGGGGGGGAATCCTACGAGCAGTACTTC. Combining the CDR3 with reference TRBV7-9 and TRBJ2-7 gives the whole variable domain DTGVSQNPRHKITKRGQNVTFRCDPISEHNRLYWYRQTLGQGPEFLTYFQNEAQLEKSRLLSDRFSAERPKGSFSTLEIQRTEQGDSAMYLCASSSSGGGGESYEQYFGPGTRLTVT.

The chain links TRBV27 to TRBJ1-1; D is undetermined. The V end lost 4 bases, the J end lost 5 bases, and 11 bases lay between the germline ends. CDR3 size: 13 residues. Germline CDR1 MNHEY, CDR2 SMNVEV (reference sequence). In DNA form, the CDR3 reads TGTGCCAGCAGTTGGCAGGCGGGGACTGAAGCTTTCTTT. Its protein is CASSWQAGTEAFF.

Turning to this clone: Additional DNA sequences in this sample encode the identical CDR3. V and J are TRBV28 and TRBJ1-4, with unresolved D. The CDR3 runs to 13 residues. Trimming took off 6 bases at V and 0 bases at J, with 5 bases between the two ends. CDR1 is MDHEN and CDR2 is SYDVKM in the germline V gene. CDR3 sequence reads: CASSSATNEKLFF. DNA for the CDR3: TGTGCCAGCAGCTCTGCAACTAATGAAAAACTGTTTTTT.

This chain connects TRBV7-3 to TRBJ2-1; TRBD2 might be the D (5 bases). V lost 2 bases, J lost 9 bases, and 8 bases lay in between. CDR1 and CDR2 from the germline V gene are SGHTA and FQGTGA. The CDR3 has 12 residues. In nucleotides, the CDR3 is TGTGCCAGCAGCTTATCTCGGGGTGAGCAGTTCTTC. Its translation: CASSLSRGEQFF. The full variable domain, with the rest looked up from reference TRBV7-3 and TRBJ2-1, is GAGVSQTPSNKVTEKGKYVELRCDPISGHTALYWYRQSLGQGPEFLIYFQGTGAADDSGLPNDRFFAVRPEGSVSTLKIQRTERGDSAVYLCASSLSRGEQFFGPGTRLTVL.

The chain has TRBV6-5 and TRBJ2-5; 9 bases are a match to TRBD1. The CDR3 covers 14 residues. The junction had 9 bases not matched to a gene; V was cut back by 2 bases and J by 11 bases. The germline gives CDR1 MNHEY, CDR2 SVGAGI. Written as DNA, the CDR3 is TGTGCCAGCAGTTACGCACAGGGGGCGTATGAGCAGTACTTC. Translated, it gives CASSYAQGAYEQYF.

V gene TRBV10-3 combines with J gene TRBJ2-7; 12 bases match TRBD2. The ends lost 7 bases at V and 5 bases at J; junction bases unmatched: 6. The CDR3 is 14 amino acids. Germline V gives CDR1 ENHRY, CDR2 SYGVKD. The CDR3 DNA reads TGTGCCATCAAAAGGACTAGCGGGATCAACGAGCAGTACTTC. Translation: CAIKRTSGINEQYF.

This chain connects TRBV2 to TRBJ2-1; 9 nucleotides line up with TRBD2. The CDR3 is made up of 15 amino acids. Germline trimming cut 1 base from V and 7 bases from J; bases unmatched to any gene: 5. The germline V gene encodes CDR1 SNHLY and CDR2 FYNNEI. In nucleotides, the CDR3 is TGTGCCAGCAGTGAAGGGGCGGGAGGGCCAAATGAGCAGTTCTTC. Its protein product is CASSEGAGGPNEQFF.

The chain joins TRBV19 to TRBJ2-5; the D is unclear. Per germline, CDR1 LNHDA and CDR2 SQIVND (reference sequence). Trimming left V 4 bases short and J 2 bases short, with 8 bases between. The CDR3 length is 13 residues. The CDR3 here is CASSRPDQETQYF. The CDR3 DNA reads as TGTGCCAGTAGTAGGCCAGATCAAGAGACCCAGTACTTC.

The rearrangement links TRBV19 to TRBJ2-1, with a possible D match to TRBD2 (5 bases). The CDR3 has 15 amino acids. Trimming took off 5 bases at V and 6 bases at J, with 17 bases between the two ends. The germline V gene encodes CDR1 LNHDA and CDR2 SQIVND (reference sequence). In DNA form, the CDR3 reads TGTGCCAGTAGTTACGGACTTCTAGGAGGCAATGAGCAGTTCTTC. This codes for CASSYGLLGGNEQFF.

This clone was counted a single time. The chain uses TRBV7-8 and TRBJ2-5, with 9 bases identical to TRBD2. Germline V gene data show CDR1 as SGHVS and CDR2 as FQNEAQ. The CDR3 is made up of 14 amino acids. V was pared by 1 base and J by 5 bases, with 2 bases of the junction left unmatched. The CDR3 DNA reads as TGTGCCAGCAGCTTAGTAGCGGGAGAGGAGACCCAGTACTTC. It translates to CASSLVAGEETQYF.

The chain carries TRBV2 and TRBJ2-7, with D perhaps TRBD2 (6 bases). CDR1 and CDR2 from the germline V gene are SNHLY and FYNNEI. The ends were cut back, 5 bases at V and 1 base at J, with 12 bases in the middle. The CDR3 is made up of 14 amino acids. CDR3 protein: CASSSQAGSYEQYF. In DNA, the CDR3 is TGTGCCAGCAGTAGTCAGGCGGGGTCCTACGAGCAGTACTTC. The full variable domain, its missing parts supplied by reference TRBV2 and TRBJ2-7, is EPEVTQTPSHQVTQMGQEVILRCVPISNHLYFYWYRQILGQKVEFLVSFYNNEISEKSEIFDDQFSVERPDGSNFTLKIRSTKLEDSAMYFCASSSQAGSYEQYFGPGTRLTVT.